This T cell receptor (beta chain) is from a study of blood T cell repertoires in COVID-19. Original data processing: Researchers report that nucleated cell counts were estimated from reference gene primer amplification. Generated by immunoSEQ multiplex PCR, the TCRdb table keeps only in-frame clones and is missing some. V, J and clone size reflect that table, while D and trimming were determined from the DNA. The repertoire consists of 100,000 to 130,000 clones, with about three quarters occurring once and the leading ten covering approximately 4.5%. This clone has only a few counts. Germline V gives CDR1 MNHEY, CDR2 SVGAGI. The CDR3 sequence is 16 residues long. V shed 2 bases and J 5 bases; nucleotides not matched to a gene: 7.

The J gene is TRBJ2-1, the V gene TRBV6-5, with TRBD2 identical over 9 bases. This receptor was taken from an older man with acute or convalescent COVID-19. The sequenced material came from peripheral blood. CDR3 in amino acids: CASSYGGGGADNEQFF. CDR3 sequence (DNA): TGTGCCAGCAGTTACGGAGGCGGGGGGGCTGACAATGAGCAGTTCTTC.